The 8 T cell receptor beta chains given below trace back to one sample, sequenced in a study of cytomegalovirus exposure and HLA in healthy donors. PCR primers comprised 60 Vbeta and 13 Jbeta primers. This table comes from immunoSEQ multiplex PCR, and its TCRdb copy is limited to in-frame clones, with some not included. The sample has about 64,000 clones; approximately 83% are singletons. The sequencing sample was made of PBMCs. The receptors come from a female donor in good health and CMV-seronegative.

The chain links TRBV28 to TRBJ1-2; D unclear. Germline CDR1 MDHEN, CDR2 SYDVKM. The CDR3 is 13 amino acids. Trimming shortened V by 0 bases and J by 6 bases, and 8 bases separated the two germline ends. The chain's CDR3 is CASSLWPEDGYTF. The CDR3 nucleotides read TGTGCCAGCAGTTTATGGCCAGAAGATGGCTACACCTTC.

This clone was counted once. CDR3 DNA: TGTGCCAGCAGTCCCTCAGGGGCGAGGATGGACATTCAGTACTTC. It is translated as CASSPSGARMDIQYF. The chain joins TRBV6-5 to TRBJ2-4, with a weak D call TRBD1 (6 bases). The CDR3 sequence is 15 residues long. With 5 bases removed from V and 8 bases from J, the gap between germline ends came to 19 bases. Per germline, CDR1 MNHEY and CDR2 SVGAGI.

This chain connects TRBV11-2 to TRBJ1-4; possible D gene TRBD1, 5 bases. The CDR3 is 15 amino acids. Trimming took off 5 bases at V and 4 bases at J, with 14 bases between the two ends. Per germline, CDR1 SGHAT and CDR2 FQNNGV. The CDR3 here is CASSPRTGVNEKLFF. The CDR3 DNA follows: TGTGCCAGCAGCCCCCGCACAGGCGTTAATGAAAAACTGTTTTTT.

The J gene is TRBJ2-3, the V gene TRBV7-3; 7 positions match TRBD2. V lost 3 bases and J lost 5; bases outside the gene matches: 8. CDR3 length equals 15 residues. Germline CDR1 reads SGHTA; CDR2 reads FQGTGA. The CDR3 region is CASSFGGRAEDTQYF. The DNA of the CDR3 is TGTGCCAGCAGCTTTGGAGGGAGGGCCGAAGATACGCAGTATTTT.

The chain uses TRBV6-1 and TRBJ1-2, with 7 bases fitting TRBD1. CDR1 and CDR2 (germline): MNHNS, SASEGT. V lost 8 bases to trimming and J lost 1 base; unmatched junction nucleotides: 7. The CDR3 sequence is 14 residues long. The CDR3 nucleotides read TGTGCCAGCGTACAGGGGAGTAGTAACTATGGCTACACCTTC. This encodes CASVQGSSNYGYTF.

The chain is built from TRBV4-3 and TRBJ2-7; possible D gene TRBD1, 6 bases. Germline V gene lookup returns CDR1 LGHNA and CDR2 YSLEER. The CDR3 contains 16 residues. Trimming pared 0 bases from V and 2 bases from J, leaving 14 bases between. The CDR3 coding sequence is TGCGCCAGCAGCCAAGATTACCGGGACACCACCTACGAGCAGTACTTC. Its protein product is CASSQDYRDTTYEQYF.

This clone was detected only once. The chain couples TRBV7-6 to TRBJ1-1, with 8 bases lining up with TRBD1. The J segment lost 6 bases and the V segment lost 4 bases, leaving 4 bases of the junction unmatched. CDR1 is SGHVS, CDR2 FNYEAQ, per germline. The CDR3 covers 13 residues. CDR3: CASSSHRGAEAFF. The CDR3 bases are TGTGCCAGCAGCTCCCACAGGGGGGCTGAAGCTTTCTTT.

This clone was picked up one time. The chain links TRBV29-1 to TRBJ2-3, with TRBD2 matching 8 bases. J gave up 8 bases and V 1 base, and 5 bases lay outside the gene matches. In germline, CDR1 is SQVTM, CDR2 ANQGSEA. The CDR3 has 13 amino acids. The CDR3 loop reads CSVEASGGATQYF. CDR3 DNA sequence: TGCAGCGTTGAAGCCAGCGGGGGTGCTACGCAGTATTTT.